This T cell receptor beta chain comes out of a study of sequential checkpoint blockade in melanoma. Across the study: Randomization was 1:1 between first-line nivolumab→ipilimumab and ipilimumab→nivolumab. Both treatment sequences were followed by maintenance nivolumab.

Generated by immunoSEQ multiplex PCR, the TCRdb table keeps only in-frame clones and is missing some. Of about 11,000 clones listed, approximately 81% were seen once; the top ten hold approximately 10%. Treatment indicated: randomized to nivolumab then ipilimumab (arm A) or the reverse (arm B). Patients had received no earlier DNA-damaging chemotherapy. From thawed PBMCs, live CD3+CD8+ cells negative for CD19 and CD56 were sorted. This receptor was identified in a human donor with melanoma. Specimen: CD8+ T cells sorted from blood (inferred from file names), collected from a patient given nivolumab and ipilimumab in sequence.

In DNA, the CDR3 is TGTGCCAGCAGCTTGGGGACTAGCGGGGGTCTATACTCCTACGAGCAGTACTTC. This encodes CASSLGTSGGLYSYEQYF. V and J are TRBV5-8 and TRBJ2-7; 13 positions agree with TRBD2. CDR3 length equals 18 residues. CDR1 is SGHTS, CDR2 YDEGEE, per germline. J lost 0 bases, V lost 0 bases, and 6 bases had no gene match.